This entry features one T cell receptor beta chain sequence. Its antigen remains unknown. PBMCs were isolated at a quantity of at least 6 million per sample. These data are taken from a study of blood T cells in healthy people across ages. The second PCR ran roughly 7 to 12 cycles with a sample-barcoded 5' primer and J-beta primers. Every single cDNA molecule received a tag from a template-switch adaptor with 12 random nucleotides. MiXCR, applied by TCRdb to the 5' RACE reads, yields one record per CDR3 protein. Of 1.6 million or so distinct CDR3 sequences detected, around 35% appear once; the ten largest clones hold about 11%. Study results and limitations: Naive T cell percentage by flow cytometry tracked strongly with beta diversity. Investigators treated diversity estimates from one million T cells as underestimates.

The V gene's germline CDR1 is LGHDT and CDR2 YNNKEL (reference sequence). V was trimmed by 0 bases and J by 5 bases, leaving 11 bases between them. This CDR3 contains 15 residues. This clonotype was obtained from a woman aged 25 to 39 in good health. Source material: blood. J is TRBJ2-1 and V is TRBV3-1; the D gene is possibly TRBD1 (5 bases). CDR3 residues: CASSQEQGWDNEQFF. CDR3 sequence (DNA): TGTGCCAGCAGCCAAGAGCAGGGTTGGGACAATGAGCAGTTCTTC.